Each of the 10 T cell receptor beta chains below was sequenced from the same sample in a study of early T cells in non-severe SARS-CoV-2 infection. TCRdb passed the 5' RACE reads through MiXCR, listing each CDR3 protein once. The data show 87,000 or so distinct CDR3 sequences, with approximately 15% seen just once and around 5.8% held by the top ten. Sequencing was done on a sample of whole blood. These TCRs come from an adult who was a healthcare worker with PCR-confirmed SARS-CoV-2 infection or an uninfected control (not recorded which).

This clonotype was detected a few times. The chain links TRBV29-1 to TRBJ2-3; 8 nucleotides line up with TRBD2. This CDR3 comprises 16 residues. From germline, CDR1 is SQVTM and CDR2 ANQGSEA. The V and J ends lost 4 bases and 1 base, in that order; junction bases with no gene match: 10. The CDR3 protein is CSVAGDSGAGTDTQYF. The CDR3 DNA reads TGCAGCGTTGCTGGGGATAGCGGGGCCGGCACAGATACGCAGTATTTT.

The genes are TRBV5-6 and TRBJ1-6; 8 bases are a match to TRBD1. The V gene's germline CDR1 is SGHDT and CDR2 YYEEEE. CDR3 length equals 16 residues. V lost 4 bases and J lost 6; bases outside the gene matches: 9. The CDR3 here is CASSIPGTGGNSPLHF. CDR3 coding DNA: TGTGCCAGCAGCATACCCGGGACAGGCGGTAATTCACCCCTCCACTTT. Supplemented by reference TRBV5-6 and TRBJ1-6, the full variable domain reads DAGVTQSPTHLIKTRGQQVTLRCSPKSGHDTVSWYQQALGQGPQFIFQYYEEEERQRGNFPDRFSGHQFPNYSSELNVNALLLGDSALYLCASSIPGTGGNSPLHFGNGTRLTVT.

The rearrangement uses TRBV20-1 and TRBJ2-7; tentative D call: TRBD1 (7 bases). Germline V gives CDR1 DFQATT, CDR2 SNEGSKA (reference sequence). CDR3 length: 13 residues. V shed 5 bases and J shed 4 bases, with 15 bases lying between them. CDR3 region: CSARQGGVYEQYF. Here the CDR3 DNA reads TGCAGTGCTCGGCAGGGGGGAGTGTACGAGCAGTACTTC.

CDR3 sequence reads: CASSLRAGSSYEQYF. The DNA of the CDR3 is TGTGCCAGCAGTTTAAGGGCCGGTAGCTCCTACGAGCAGTACTTC. The chain couples TRBV27 to TRBJ2-7; D uncertain. The germline V gene has CDR1 MNHEY and CDR2 SMNVEV (reference sequence). V was cut by 2 bases and J by 0 bases, with 11 bases left in between. The CDR3 runs to 15 residues.

The rearrangement uses TRBV7-2 and TRBJ2-1; 8 bases align to TRBD1. V was clipped by 1 base and J by 7 bases; unmatched bases: 6. Germline CDR1 reads SGHTA; CDR2 reads FQGNSA. The CDR3 sequence is 15 residues long. CDR3 sequence: CASSLGTGSLNEQFF. The CDR3 DNA is TGTGCCAGCAGCTTAGGGACAGGGTCGTTGAATGAGCAGTTCTTC.

This clonotype was counted a few times. The V and J genes are TRBV27 and TRBJ2-2; D unresolved. With 5 bases removed from V and 5 bases from J, the gap between germline ends came to 18 bases. Germline CDR1 reads MNHEY; CDR2 reads SMNVEV (reference sequence). The CDR3 loop spans 16 amino acids. CDR3: CASSKASADRTGELFF. The CDR3 DNA sequence: TGTGCCAGCAGTAAGGCCTCGGCCGACCGGACCGGGGAGCTGTTTTTT.

This chain links TRBV10-3 with TRBJ1-3; D perhaps matches TRBD1 (5 bases). The germline V gene encodes CDR1 ENHRY and CDR2 SYGVKD. V lost 6 bases and J 0 bases, leaving 12 bases between the germline ends. The CDR3 consists of 15 residues. The chain's CDR3 is CAISPGGSSGNTIYF. CDR3 DNA: TGTGCCATCAGCCCCGGGGGGTCCTCTGGAAACACCATATATTTT.

The sample holds many counts of this clonotype. The CDR3 region has the DNA TGTGCCAGCGGAACAGGGGCGTGGACTGAAGCTTTCTTT. It codes for CASGTGAWTEAFF. J is TRBJ1-1 and V is TRBV27; 7 bases fit TRBD1. V dropped 8 bases and J dropped 5; count of bases not matched to a gene: 8. Germline CDR1 and CDR2: MNHEY and SMNVEV (reference sequence). The CDR3 is 13 residues long.

Only a few counts were recorded for this clonotype. The chain links TRBV20-1 to TRBJ2-5; 8 nucleotides line up with TRBD2. V lost 4 bases to trimming and J lost 4 bases; unmatched junction nucleotides: 11. Germline V lookup: CDR1 DFQATT, CDR2 SNEGSKA (reference sequence). The CDR3 totals 15 residues. The CDR3 region has the DNA TGCAGTGCTATGAGGACTGCCCGGGGGGGAGAGACCCAGTACTTC. Translated: CSAMRTARGGETQYF.

The V gene is TRBV29-1, the J gene TRBJ1-3; D not resolved. With 7 bases removed from V and 0 bases from J, the gap between germline ends came to 10 bases. The CDR3 is 13 amino acids. CDR1 and CDR2 (germline): SQVTM, ANQGSEA. Written as DNA, the CDR3 is TGCAGCGGGTGGACGGGCTCTGGAAACACCATATATTTT. Protein: CSGWTGSGNTIYF.